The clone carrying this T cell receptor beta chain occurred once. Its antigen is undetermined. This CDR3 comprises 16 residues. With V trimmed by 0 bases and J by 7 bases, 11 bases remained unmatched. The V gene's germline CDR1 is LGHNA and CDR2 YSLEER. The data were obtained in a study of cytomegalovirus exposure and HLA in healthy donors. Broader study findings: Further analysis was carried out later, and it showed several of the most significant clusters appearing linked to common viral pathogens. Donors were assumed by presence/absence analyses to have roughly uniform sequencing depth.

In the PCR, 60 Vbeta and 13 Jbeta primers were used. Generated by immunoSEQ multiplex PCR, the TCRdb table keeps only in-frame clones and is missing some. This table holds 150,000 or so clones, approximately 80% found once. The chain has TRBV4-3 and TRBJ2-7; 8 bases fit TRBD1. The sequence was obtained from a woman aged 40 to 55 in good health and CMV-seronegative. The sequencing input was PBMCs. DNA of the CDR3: TGCGCCAGCAGCCAAGAGGGCAGGGGGCACTGGGGGGAGCAGTACTTC. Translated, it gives CASSQEGRGHWGEQYF.